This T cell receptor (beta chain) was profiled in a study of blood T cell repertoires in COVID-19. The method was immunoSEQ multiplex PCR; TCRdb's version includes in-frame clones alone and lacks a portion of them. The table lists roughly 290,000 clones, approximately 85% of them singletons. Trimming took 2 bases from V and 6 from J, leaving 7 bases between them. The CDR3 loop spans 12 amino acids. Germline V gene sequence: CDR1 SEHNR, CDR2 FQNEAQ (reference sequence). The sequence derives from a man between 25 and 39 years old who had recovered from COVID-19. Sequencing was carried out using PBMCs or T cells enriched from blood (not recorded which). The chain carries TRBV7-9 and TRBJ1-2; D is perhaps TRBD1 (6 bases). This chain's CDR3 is CASSLRGNGYTF. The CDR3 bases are TGTGCCAGCAGCTTAAGGGGGAATGGCTACACCTTC. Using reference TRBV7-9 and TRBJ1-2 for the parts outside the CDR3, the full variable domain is DTGVSQNPRHKITKRGQNVTFRCDPISEHNRLYWYRQTLGQGPEFLTYFQNEAQLEKSRLLSDRFSAERPKGSFSTLEIQRTEQGDSAMYLCASSLRGNGYTFGSGTRLTVV.